This is a list of T cell receptor beta chains from one sample in a study of T cell responses to AZD1222 COVID-19 vaccine. TCRdb's table, derived via immunoSEQ multiplex PCR, lists solely in-frame clones and lacks some. This table has about 160,000 clones, just under 95% appearing once. This specimen was peripheral blood, taken on day 0 of AZD1222 vaccination. These receptors all come from an adult in good health. The CDR3 runs from the conserved cysteine through the conserved F or W. Each record gives: CDR3 length, J gene, D gene, V gene, clone size, CDR3 DNA, CDR3 protein. The D gene is left open where the match is weak. Where a row states a size, it is once, few, many or the class of an expanded clone; other rows omit it.

12	TRBJ2-1	-	TRBV21-1	once	TGTGCCAGCAGCAACTGTTGCCATGAGCAGTTCTTC	CASSNCCHEQFF
17	TRBJ2-7	-	TRBV7-2	-	TGTGCCAGCAGCTTAGCGATCCGGACCGCAAGCTCCTACGAGCAGTACTTC	CASSLAIRTASSYEQYF
15	TRBJ1-1	TRBD1	TRBV5-8	-	TGTGCCAGCAGTACCGGGACAGGTGGTTGGACTGAAGCTTTCTTT	CASSTGTGGWTEAFF
13	TRBJ2-1	-	TRBV29-1	-	TGCAGCGTTCAACCGGGACTCCCCTCAGGGGGGTTCTTC	CSVQPGLPSGGFF
11	TRBJ1-1	-	TRBV25-1	-	TGTGCCAGCAGTGGGGACTGGCAAGCTTTCTTT	CASSGDWQAFF
12	TRBJ2-1	-	TRBV3-1/TRBV3-2	-	TGTGCCAGCAGCCAAGATGCCCTGAAGTTTGTCTTC	CASSQDALKFVF
15	TRBJ2-1	TRBD2	TRBV5-1	once	TGCGCCACCACCACAAGCGGGGGGGGCTACAATGAGCAGTTCTTC	CATTTSGGGYNEQFF
15	TRBJ2-1	TRBD2	TRBV4-1	-	TGCGCCAGCAGATTCTCAGCGGGGGTATACAATGAGCAGTTCTTC	CASRFSAGVYNEQFF
13	TRBJ1-4	TRBD1	TRBV5-6	-	TGTGCCAGCAGATTGGACAGGGGGGGAAAACTGTTTTTT	CASRLDRGGKLFF
13	TRBJ2-3	-	TRBV6-4	few	TGTGCCAGCAGTGGGACAGACACAGATACGCAGTATTTT	CASSGTDTDTQYF
13	TRBJ2-7	-	TRBV11-3	-	TGTGCCAGCAGCCCAAGGGGAAGCTACGAGCAGTACTTC	CASSPRGSYEQYF
13	TRBJ2-1	-	TRBV19	-	TGTGCCAGTAGGGCGGGGAACTACAATGAGCAGTTCTTC	CASRAGNYNEQFF
15	TRBJ1-3	-	TRBV15	-	TGTGCCACCAGCAGCCGGGGTGGTTTTGGAAACACCATATATTTT	CATSSRGGFGNTIYF
15	TRBJ1-1	-	TRBV6-6	-	TGTGCCAGCAGTTACCCGGAGTTGGGGGACACTGAAGCTTTCTTT	CASSYPELGDTEAFF
16	TRBJ1-5	TRBD1	TRBV4-1	-	TGCGCCAGCAGCCAAATGGGACAGGGGGGGGATCAGCCCCAGCATTTT	CASSQMGQGGDQPQHF
11	TRBJ2-2	-	TRBV30	once	TGTGCCTGGGAATCTGTGGGGGAGCTGTTTTTT	CAWESVGELFF
14	TRBJ1-1	-	TRBV21-1	-	TGTGCCAGCAGTAAGGCAGGGGTTTTCCCTGAAGCTTTCTTT	CASSKAGVFPEAFF
13	TRBJ2-3	-	TRBV24-1	-	TGTGCCACCTCCTGGGGCCGAGGGGATACGCAGTATTTT	CATSWGRGDTQYF
17	TRBJ1-4	-	TRBV19	-	TGTGCCAGTAGTATGTACCCCCCACAGGGAACTAATGAAAAACTGTTTTTT	CASSMYPPQGTNEKLFF
15	TRBJ2-1	-	TRBV7-9	-	TGTGCCAGCAGCTTAGGGGGCCTATCCTACAATGAGCAGTTCTTC	CASSLGGLSYNEQFF